This T cell receptor beta chain was recorded in a study of beta chain features in type 1 diabetes. Reverse transcription of all isolated RNA meant that expressed TCRB transcripts were sequenced. Data came from immunoSEQ multiplex PCR; TCRdb stores just in-frame clones and leaves some out. Found here are hundreds of thousands of clones, roughly 15% of them singletons; the top ten hold under 0.095%. There are 14 residues in the CDR3. Looked up from germline, CDR1 is SEHNR and CDR2 is FQNEAQ (reference sequence). V was clipped by 5 bases and J by 1 base; unmatched bases: 4. This clone has a handful of counts.

The sample was naive CD4+ T cells from blood. This receptor was obtained from a man younger than 35 in good health. V is TRBV7-9 and J is TRBJ2-5; 7 bases fit TRBD1. The CDR3 DNA is TGTGCCAGCAGCCACGGACAGGTCCAAGAGACCCAGTACTTC. Translating it yields CASSHGQVQETQYF.